Following are 20 T cell receptor beta chains from one sample sequenced in a study of vaccination and CD4 T cells after COVID-19. The time point is: late sampling 161 to 241 days after vaccination in three convalescent patients. Stated treatment: approximately 9-day PBMC culture with coronavirus spike peptide pools or control peptides (ViraFEST assay). These receptors have no known antigen. Once obtained from cultured CD4+ T cells, the DNA was sequenced using the Oncomine TCR Beta short-read assay. TCRdb re-called the PCR reads through MiXCR, storing one row per CDR3 protein. The table has 15,000 to 20,000 distinct CDR3 sequences, 51% seen once. The sequencing used CD4+ T cells from blood, cultured in vitro, collected about 7 months after SARS-CoV-2 vaccination. The receptor set was obtained from a human donor who had recovered from COVID-19.

This rearrangement joins TRBV7-8 to TRBJ2-7, with TRBD1 identical over 8 bases. Germline CDR1 and CDR2: SGHVS and FQNEAQ. There are 14 residues in the CDR3. V was clipped by 5 bases and J by 2 bases; unmatched bases: 5. The CDR3 loop is CASSHRTGPYEQYF. As DNA, the CDR3 is TGTGCCAGCAGCCACAGGACAGGGCCCTACGAGCAGTACTTC. Full variable domain (remainder filled in from reference TRBV7-8 and TRBJ2-7): GAGVSQSPRYKVAKRGQDVALRCDPISGHVSLFWYQQALGQGPEFLTYFQNEAQLDKSGLPSDRFFAERPEGSVSTLKIQRTQQEDSAVYLCASSHRTGPYEQYFGPGTRLTVT.

The chain combines TRBV12-3 or TRBV12-4 with TRBJ1-6, with 7 bases lining up with TRBD1. V lost 7 bases to trimming and J lost 7 bases; unmatched junction nucleotides: 10. The CDR3 has 15 residues. The CDR3 is CASKNNRGPNSPLHF. In nucleotides, the CDR3 is TGTGCCAGCAAGAACAACAGGGGCCCCAATTCACCCCTCCACTTT.

This clonotype was found a few times. This chain joins TRBV7-9 and TRBJ1-1; D gene uncertain. Germline values: CDR1 SEHNR, CDR2 FQNEAQ (reference sequence). V dropped 5 bases and J dropped 0 bases, with 16 bases sitting between them. This CDR3 region has 16 residues. The CDR3 DNA is TGTGCCAGCAGCAAACCTCCCGGGCAAATGAACACTGAAGCTTTCTTT. It yields the protein CASSKPPGQMNTEAFF.

This clonotype was counted only a few times. J is TRBJ2-1 and V is TRBV27, with a weak D call TRBD2 (6 bases). This CDR3 is built from 15 residues. The V end lost 2 bases, the J end lost 0 bases, and 8 bases lay between the germline ends. Per germline, CDR1 MNHEY and CDR2 SMNVEV (reference sequence). CDR3 residues: CASSLRRDSYNEQFF. CDR3 DNA sequence: TGTGCCAGCAGTTTAAGGCGGGACTCCTACAATGAGCAGTTCTTC.

V is TRBV2 and J is TRBJ2-5; the D call may be TRBD1 or TRBD2 (5 bases each). The CDR3 is 15 amino acids. The V end was cut by 4 bases, the J end by 4 bases, with 16 bases between. Germline loops: CDR1 SNHLY, CDR2 FYNNEI. CDR3 bases: TGTGCCAGCAGTGGTCCCCCCCGGGGCTCAGAGACCCAGTACTTC. Translating gives CASSGPPRGSETQYF.

About this clonotype itself: At one end the junction does not follow the germline gene, possibly because of a read error. The chain joins TRBV7-6 to TRBJ2-3; 13 bases align to TRBD2. CDR1 is SGHVS and CDR2 is FNYEAQ in the germline V gene. This CDR3 has 18 residues. As DNA, the CDR3 is TGCGCCAGCAGCCAAGGGACTAGCGGGATTACCTTCACAGATACGCAGTATTTT. It codes for CASSQGTSGITFTDTQYF.

This chain uses TRBV24-1 with TRBJ1-2, with D possibly being TRBD1 (5 bases). This CDR3 spans 13 amino acids. V was clipped by 3 bases and J by 4 bases, with 8 bases between them. CDR1 and CDR2 from the germline V gene are KGHDR and SFDVKD. The CDR3 loop reads CATSDPGTYGYTF. The CDR3 DNA is TGTGCCACCAGTGATCCCGGGACCTATGGCTACACCTTC.

This sequence joins TRBV19 and TRBJ2-7; the match to TRBD2 covers 10 bases. J gave up 7 bases and V 3 bases, and 9 bases lay outside the gene matches. Looked up from germline, CDR1 is LNHDA and CDR2 is SQIVND (reference sequence). The CDR3 is 15 amino acids. The CDR3 coding sequence is TGTGCCAGTAGTATGAGGACTAGCGGAGCCCGGGAGCAGTACTTC. Protein: CASSMRTSGAREQYF.

The V gene is TRBV10-3, the J gene TRBJ2-7, with a tentative D call TRBD2 (5 bases). Per the germline V gene, CDR1 is ENHRY and CDR2 is SYGVKD. The CDR3 extends over 12 amino acids. Trimming took off 6 bases at V and 4 bases at J, with 10 bases between the two ends. CDR3 bases: TGTGCCATCAGCGAAACTAGTTACGAGCAGTACTTC. Translated, it gives CAISETSYEQYF.

This chain connects TRBV6-1 to TRBJ2-5; 7 bases agree with TRBD1. The CDR3 covers 19 residues. Germline CDR1 MNHNS, CDR2 SASEGT. V lost 5 bases and J lost 0; bases outside the gene matches: 18. This CDR3 is CASSRRRTGVGLYQETQYF. The DNA of the CDR3 is TGTGCCAGCAGTCGCAGGAGAACAGGGGTAGGCCTTTACCAAGAGACCCAGTACTTC.

This chain links TRBV5-1 with TRBJ2-2; 10 nucleotides line up with TRBD2. The length of the CDR3 is 15 residues. The germline CDR1 and CDR2 sequences are SGHRS and YFSETQ. The junction had 6 bases not matched to a gene; V was cut back by 4 bases and J by 6 bases. The CDR3 spells CASSISGGAPGELFF. The DNA for the CDR3 is TGCGCCAGCAGCATAAGCGGGGGGGCCCCCGGGGAGCTGTTTTTT.

A note on this clonotype: One end of the junction fails to match germline, which may point to a read error. This chain links TRBV6-1 with TRBJ2-7, with D perhaps being TRBD1 or TRBD2 (7 bases each). This CDR3 region has 13 residues. In germline, CDR1 is MNHNS, CDR2 SASEGT. CDR3 sequence reads: CASSPSGRGRVSF. As DNA, the CDR3 is TGTGCCAGCAGTCCCTCAGGGAGGGGGCGGGTATCCTTC.

The genes are TRBV6-2 or TRBV6-3 and TRBJ2-7; 7 nucleotides agree with TRBD2. Trimming cost V 4 bases and J 7 bases; bases outside gene matches: 10. The CDR3 spans 14 residues. Per germline, CDR1 MNHEY and CDR2 SVGEGT. CDR3 sequence reads: CASSLRGWTREQYF. In nucleotides, the CDR3 is TGTGCCAGCAGTTTGCGGGGGTGGACACGGGAGCAGTACTTC.

V gene TRBV27 combines with J gene TRBJ2-1; 8 nucleotides align to TRBD1. The germline gives CDR1 MNHEY, CDR2 SMNVEV (reference sequence). The CDR3 consists of 13 residues. V was clipped by 5 bases and J by 7 bases; unmatched bases: 4. The CDR3 DNA follows: TGTGCCAGCAGTCCTAGGACAGGGAATGAGCAGTTCTTC. This gives the protein CASSPRTGNEQFF.

The chain uses TRBV20-1 and TRBJ1-2; D is undetermined. This CDR3 has 13 amino acids. V was shortened by 2 bases and J by 2 bases, with 9 bases between the two germline ends. Per germline, CDR1 DFQATT and CDR2 SNEGSKA (reference sequence). Written as DNA, the CDR3 is TGCAGTGCTAGATGGCAGGTCAACTATGGCTACACCTTC. This codes for CSARWQVNYGYTF.

V usage is TRBV7-2 and J usage is TRBJ2-3; D is ambiguous. Per the germline V gene, CDR1 is SGHTA and CDR2 is FQGNSA. V lost 2 bases and J lost 0, with 6 bases in between. The CDR3 spans 14 residues. The CDR3 DNA reads as TGTGCCAGCAGCTTATCTACAAGCACAGATACGCAGTATTTT. It codes for CASSLSTSTDTQYF.

The CDR3 DNA sequence: TGTGCCAGCAGCCCAAAGGTGGGCATCGGGGAGCTGTTTTTT. Its protein is CASSPKVGIGELFF. The V call is TRBV4-2, the J call TRBJ2-2; no definite D call. This CDR3 is 14 amino acids long. Germline-derived CDR1 and CDR2 are LGHNA and YNFKEQ. Trimming took off 4 bases at V and 7 bases at J, with 13 bases between the two ends.

This chain links TRBV29-1 with TRBJ2-3, with TRBD2 matching 13 bases. The CDR3 sequence is 15 residues long. Germline CDR1 and CDR2: SQVTM and ANQGSEA. The trim removed 4 bases at V and 3 bases at J, leaving 4 bases unmatched. The CDR3 is CSVAGTSGMTDTQYF. The DNA for the CDR3 is TGCAGCGTTGCGGGGACTAGCGGGATGACAGATACGCAGTATTTT.

The rearrangement uses TRBV6-1 and TRBJ1-1, with D possibly matching TRBD1 (5 bases). V was shortened by 7 bases and J by 1 base, with 16 bases between the two germline ends. In germline, CDR1 is MNHNS, CDR2 SASEGT. The CDR3 totals 15 residues. In DNA form, the CDR3 reads TGTGCCAGCACAAGTACTTATGGGGGGAACACTGAAGCTTTCTTT. As protein: CASTSTYGGNTEAFF.

The rearrangement links TRBV20-1 to TRBJ2-1; 15 nucleotides agree with TRBD2. V trimming: 2 bases; J trimming: 4 bases; junction bases outside the gene matches: 12. In germline, CDR1 is DFQATT, CDR2 SNEGSKA (reference sequence). The CDR3 is made up of 19 amino acids. The CDR3 spells CSARKLPGLAGGLYNEQFF. CDR3 nucleotides: TGCAGTGCTAGAAAACTCCCGGGACTAGCGGGAGGACTATACAATGAGCAGTTCTTC.